These T cell receptor beta chains were read from a single sample in a study of T cells after yellow fever vaccination. TCRdb recomputed calls from the 5' RACE reads with MiXCR, one row per CDR3 protein. This table has about 220,000 distinct CDR3 sequences, 3% to 4% appearing once. The specimen comprised CD4+ T cells sorted from PBMCs, sampled 10 days after the yellow fever booster vaccination. The receptors were gathered from a man between 18 and 35 years old who received the YFV17D yellow fever vaccine. CDR3s include the opening cysteine and the closing phenylalanine or tryptophan. Fields, in order: V gene, D gene, clone size, J gene, CDR3 protein, CDR3 DNA. A D gene is named only where the DNA matches it firmly. Expanded clones get a size class; other rows say once, few or many, or leave the size out.

v_gene: TRBV18; d_gene: TRBD1; abundance: many; j_gene: TRBJ1-1; CDR3aa: CASSPRPGQVESTAFF; CDR3nt: TGTGCCAGCTCACCTAGACCGGGACAGGTCGAATCGACAGCTTTCTTT
v_gene: TRBV19; d_gene: .; abundance: .; j_gene: TRBJ1-1; CDR3aa: CASSIRGGNTEAFF; CDR3nt: TGTGCCAGTAGTATACGAGGGGGAAACACTGAAGCTTTCTTT
v_gene: TRBV7-3; d_gene: TRBD1; abundance: many; j_gene: TRBJ2-7; CDR3aa: CASSLNRGYEQYF; CDR3nt: TGTGCCAGCAGCTTGAACAGGGGCTACGAGCAGTACTTC
v_gene: TRBV11-2; d_gene: .; abundance: few; j_gene: TRBJ1-3; CDR3aa: CASSPRPGGRGAPGNTIYF; CDR3nt: TGTGCCAGCAGCCCAAGGCCGGGTGGCAGGGGAGCTCCTGGAAACACCATATATTTT
v_gene: TRBV4-1; d_gene: TRBD1; abundance: few; j_gene: TRBJ1-2; CDR3aa: CASSQRPGQGPYGYTF; CDR3nt: TGCGCCAGCAGCCAGAGACCCGGACAGGGACCCTATGGCTACACCTTC
v_gene: TRBV4-1; d_gene: TRBD1; abundance: few; j_gene: TRBJ2-5; CDR3aa: CASSRIGTVQETQYF; CDR3nt: TGCGCCAGCAGCCGCATTGGGACAGTCCAAGAGACCCAGTACTTC
v_gene: TRBV20-1; d_gene: .; abundance: many; j_gene: TRBJ2-3; CDR3aa: CSASKETDTQYF; CDR3nt: TGCAGTGCTTCTAAGGAAACAGATACGCAGTATTTT
v_gene: TRBV18; d_gene: .; abundance: few; j_gene: TRBJ2-5; CDR3aa: CASSPPSASQETQYF; CDR3nt: TGTGCCAGCTCACCACCCTCCGCGAGCCAAGAGACCCAGTACTTC
v_gene: TRBV9; d_gene: .; abundance: many; j_gene: TRBJ2-5; CDR3aa: CASSSDSHETQYF; CDR3nt: TGTGCCAGCAGCTCGGACAGTCACGAGACCCAGTACTTC
v_gene: TRBV5-1; d_gene: TRBD1; abundance: many; j_gene: TRBJ1-6; CDR3aa: CASSLQGAQGYNSPLHF; CDR3nt: TGCGCCAGCAGCTTACAGGGGGCGCAGGGATATAATTCACCCCTCCACTTT
v_gene: TRBV5-4; d_gene: TRBD1; abundance: .; j_gene: TRBJ1-3; CDR3aa: CASSPIPGQIGNTIYF; CDR3nt: TGTGCCAGCAGCCCGATCCCGGGACAGATAGGAAACACCATATATTTT
v_gene: TRBV10-3; d_gene: .; abundance: .; j_gene: TRBJ1-5; CDR3aa: CAISESSSFQPQHF; CDR3nt: TGTGCCATCAGTGAGTCCTCCTCGTTCCAGCCCCAGCATTTT
v_gene: TRBV27; d_gene: .; abundance: few; j_gene: TRBJ2-3; CDR3aa: CASSIQGLGTQYF; CDR3nt: TGTGCCAGCAGTATTCAGGGTCTTGGTACGCAGTATTTT
v_gene: TRBV3-1; d_gene: TRBD1; abundance: many; j_gene: TRBJ1-1; CDR3aa: CASSQGTGYTEAFF; CDR3nt: TGTGCCAGCAGCCAAGGGACAGGGTACACTGAAGCTTTCTTT
v_gene: TRBV5-1; d_gene: .; abundance: few; j_gene: TRBJ2-1; CDR3aa: CASSLVLGPGANEQFF; CDR3nt: TGCGCCAGCAGCTTGGTGCTCGGCCCAGGGGCTAATGAGCAGTTCTTC
v_gene: TRBV6-5; d_gene: TRBD2; abundance: many; j_gene: TRBJ2-5; CDR3aa: CASSYSSGIQETQYF; CDR3nt: TGTGCCAGCAGTTACTCGAGCGGGATCCAAGAGACCCAGTACTTC
v_gene: TRBV7-6; d_gene: TRBD2; abundance: .; j_gene: TRBJ2-2; CDR3aa: CASSSRGGLDTGELFF; CDR3nt: TGTGCCAGCAGCTCCCGGGGGGGCCTTGACACCGGGGAGCTGTTTTTT
v_gene: TRBV2; d_gene: .; abundance: many; j_gene: TRBJ2-3; CDR3aa: CASNGISTDTQYF; CDR3nt: TGTGCCAGCAATGGGATCAGCACAGATACGCAGTATTTT
v_gene: TRBV18; d_gene: .; abundance: few; j_gene: TRBJ2-5; CDR3aa: CASSPLKGGEETQYF; CDR3nt: TGTGCCAGCTCACCACTTAAGGGAGGAGAAGAGACCCAGTACTTC
v_gene: TRBV12-3/TRBV12-4; d_gene: .; abundance: many; j_gene: TRBJ1-6; CDR3aa: CASSHAGLPLHF; CDR3nt: TGTGCCAGCAGTCACGCCGGGCTGCCCCTCCACTTT
v_gene: TRBV5-4; d_gene: TRBD1; abundance: many; j_gene: TRBJ2-6; CDR3aa: CASSRTGVRANVLTF; CDR3nt: TGTGCCAGCAGCCGGACAGGGGTTAGGGCCAACGTCCTGACTTTC
v_gene: TRBV7-2; d_gene: .; abundance: .; j_gene: TRBJ2-2; CDR3aa: CASSLGQGNGELFF; CDR3nt: TGTGCCAGCAGCTTAGGTCAGGGTAACGGGGAGCTGTTTTTT
v_gene: TRBV12-3/TRBV12-4; d_gene: .; abundance: many; j_gene: TRBJ1-2; CDR3aa: CASTLGPHGYTF; CDR3nt: TGTGCCAGCACCTTGGGTCCGCATGGCTACACCTTC
v_gene: TRBV27; d_gene: TRBD1; abundance: few; j_gene: TRBJ2-1; CDR3aa: CASSLVQGTNEQFF; CDR3nt: TGTGCCAGCAGTTTAGTACAGGGGACAAATGAGCAGTTCTTC
v_gene: TRBV4-3; d_gene: .; abundance: .; j_gene: TRBJ2-3; CDR3aa: CASSQGGTGSTDTQYF; CDR3nt: TGCGCCAGCAGCCAAGGAGGGACGGGGAGCACAGATACGCAGTATTTT
v_gene: TRBV24-1; d_gene: .; abundance: many; j_gene: TRBJ2-1; CDR3aa: CATSDFRDEQFF; CDR3nt: TGTGCCACCAGTGATTTCAGGGATGAGCAGTTCTTC
v_gene: TRBV18; d_gene: .; abundance: many; j_gene: TRBJ2-6; CDR3aa: CASSRTDLNSGANVLTF; CDR3nt: TGTGCCAGCTCCCGGACAGATTTAAACTCTGGGGCCAACGTCCTGACTTTC
v_gene: TRBV7-2; d_gene: .; abundance: many; j_gene: TRBJ2-1; CDR3aa: CASSFGFREQFF; CDR3nt: TGTGCCAGCAGCTTCGGTTTTCGAGAGCAGTTCTTC
v_gene: TRBV20-1; d_gene: TRBD2; abundance: many; j_gene: TRBJ2-1; CDR3aa: CSARGLAGYNEQFF; CDR3nt: TGCAGTGCTCGGGGACTAGCGGGTTACAATGAGCAGTTCTTC
v_gene: TRBV14; d_gene: TRBD2; abundance: .; j_gene: TRBJ2-3; CDR3aa: CASSQRGTSGATDTQYF; CDR3nt: TGTGCCAGCAGCCAGAGGGGGACTAGCGGGGCCACAGATACGCAGTATTTT
v_gene: TRBV20-1; d_gene: .; abundance: many; j_gene: TRBJ2-7; CDR3aa: CSARRGVSYEQYF; CDR3nt: TGCAGTGCTAGGAGGGGAGTCTCCTACGAGCAGTACTTC
v_gene: TRBV6-2/TRBV6-3; d_gene: TRBD1; abundance: many; j_gene: TRBJ2-1; CDR3aa: CASSTDRVGADEQFF; CDR3nt: TGTGCCAGCAGTACCGACAGGGTAGGCGCGGATGAGCAGTTCTTC
v_gene: TRBV20-1; d_gene: TRBD1; abundance: many; j_gene: TRBJ2-1; CDR3aa: CSARDLTGYYNEQFF; CDR3nt: TGCAGTGCTAGAGATTTGACAGGGTACTACAATGAGCAGTTCTTC
v_gene: TRBV20-1; d_gene: .; abundance: .; j_gene: TRBJ2-7; CDR3aa: CSADGASYEQYF; CDR3nt: TGCAGTGCCGACGGGGCGTCCTACGAGCAGTACTTC
v_gene: TRBV4-2; d_gene: TRBD1; abundance: many; j_gene: TRBJ1-1; CDR3aa: CASSQDRLNTEAFF; CDR3nt: TGTGCCAGCAGCCAGGACAGGTTGAACACTGAAGCTTTCTTT
v_gene: TRBV5-1; d_gene: TRBD2; abundance: .; j_gene: TRBJ2-3; CDR3aa: CASNTGLAGAADTQYF; CDR3nt: TGCGCCAGCAATACGGGACTAGCGGGGGCAGCAGATACGCAGTATTTT